This T cell receptor (beta chain) appears in the sequencing data of a study of shared clonotypes between healthy human individuals. Whole-study findings and limits: Non-shared clonotypes had lower generation probabilities than those shared by all four donors.

Using immunoSEQ multiplex PCR, the repertoire was profiled, and TCRdb retains in-frame clones only, with some absent. Of approximately 1.1 million clones detected, 70% to 80% appear once; the ten largest clones hold 0.4% to 0.55%. On this clone: No antigen is known for it.

The V end lost 4 bases, the J end lost 8 bases, and 17 bases lay between the germline ends. The CDR3 runs to 14 residues. CDR1 is SEHNR and CDR2 is FQNEAQ in the germline V gene (reference sequence). V usage is TRBV7-9 and J usage is TRBJ1-1; D unresolved. The receptor was isolated from a man aged 18 to 30 in good health. Some clones in this sample may be carry-over from other donors' samples. Material for sequencing was memory CD4+ T cells from PBMCs. Subset reported: CD45RA-negative fraction. The CDR3 sequence: CASSSPPGEREAFF. The DNA for the CDR3 is TGTGCCAGCAGCTCCCCTCCTGGAGAGAGGGAAGCTTTCTTT.